Listed below are T cell receptor beta chains from one sample, sequenced in a study of identical twins. TCRdb redid the calling of the 5' RACE reads with MiXCR, one entry per CDR3 protein. The repertoire has roughly 570,000 distinct CDR3 sequences, around 9.6% of them found once; the top ten carry 3%. This sample also belongs to another study, concerning yellow fever vaccine responses in identical twins.

Sample: PBMCs. The receptors shown here come from a woman between 18 and 29 years old in good health. Each CDR3 is given with its conserved first and last residue. A D gene is named only where the DNA matches it firmly. Expanded clones get a size class; other rows say once, few or many, or leave the size out.

few	TRBJ2-3	TRBD1	TRBV6-1	TGTGCCAGCAGTACCGGGACAGTTAGAGATACGCAGTATTTT	CASSTGTVRDTQYF
many	TRBJ1-3	NA	TRBV24-1	TGTGCCACCAGTGAAGACCTTCTTGGGGCATCGGGAAACACCATATATTTT	CATSEDLLGASGNTIYF
few	TRBJ2-5	TRBD2	TRBV7-8	TGTGCCAGCAGAACCATGGGTAGCGGGATGGAGATCGCAGAGACCCAGTACTTC	CASRTMGSGMEIAETQYF
many	TRBJ2-4	TRBD1	TRBV20-1	TGCAGTGCTAGAGCCCTGCGGGACAGGGAGGGGAACATTCAGTACTTC	CSARALRDREGNIQYF
few	TRBJ2-7	NA	TRBV29-1	TGCAGCGTTGACAAGACAGGCTCCTACGAGCAGTACTTC	CSVDKTGSYEQYF
NA	TRBJ2-3	TRBD2	TRBV7-8	TGTGCCAGCAGCTTAGCGCGTAGCGGGGGGACCACAGATACGCAGTATTTT	CASSLARSGGTTDTQYF
many	TRBJ2-3	TRBD1	TRBV20-1	TGCAGTGCGAGGACAGGTGGCCCAGATACGCAGTATTTT	CSARTGGPDTQYF
few	TRBJ2-2	NA	TRBV12-3/TRBV12-4	TGTGCCAGCAGAAACCCGGGAGCCACCGGGGAGCTGTTTTTT	CASRNPGATGELFF
many	TRBJ2-5	TRBD2	TRBV4-2	TGTGCCAGCAGCCAAGATCTTCTAGCGGGCGAACAAGAGACCCAGTACTTC	CASSQDLLAGEQETQYF
few	TRBJ2-1	NA	TRBV10-3	TGTGCCATCAGTGCGGAATCTGAGCAGTTCTTC	CAISAESEQFF
NA	TRBJ1-2	NA	TRBV20-1	TGCAGTGCTAAAACAGCTAACTATGGCTACACCTTC	CSAKTANYGYTF
many	TRBJ2-2	TRBD1	TRBV20-1	TGCAGTGCTCCGGGACAGGGAGGGACCGGGGAGCTGTTTTTT	CSAPGQGGTGELFF
few	TRBJ2-7	NA	TRBV6-2/TRBV6-3	TGTGCCAGCAGTGGCGGGACACGACTTTTCTACGAGCAGTACTTC	CASSGGTRLFYEQYF
NA	TRBJ2-1	TRBD2	TRBV5-6	TGTGCCAGCAGCTGGGAGCGGGAGGTGTACAATGAGCAGTTCTTC	CASSWEREVYNEQFF
many	TRBJ2-7	NA	TRBV7-8	TGTGCCAGCAGCTTAGGGGGGGACTCCTACGAGCAGTACTTC	CASSLGGDSYEQYF
many	TRBJ2-3	TRBD2	TRBV11-1	TGTGCCAGCATGGATAGCGGGGGCACAGATACGCAGTATTTT	CASMDSGGTDTQYF
NA	TRBJ2-4	TRBD1	TRBV7-2	TGTGCCAGCAGCCTGGGACAGGGTAGTAACATTCAGTACTTC	CASSLGQGSNIQYF
NA	TRBJ2-1	TRBD1	TRBV6-5	TGTGCCAGCAGTTACTCGATCCCCGGACAGGGAACAAGGGATGAGCAGTTCTTC	CASSYSIPGQGTRDEQFF
many	TRBJ2-7	NA	TRBV21-1	TGTGCCAGCAGCAAAGATGGGACAGAGAGTGATTACGAGCAGTACTTC	CASSKDGTESDYEQYF
few	TRBJ2-7	TRBD2	TRBV3-1	TGTGCCAGCAGCCAAGGTCGACTAGCTGGCTCCTACGAGCAGTACTTC	CASSQGRLAGSYEQYF
NA	TRBJ2-3	NA	TRBV12-3/TRBV12-4	TGTGCCAGCAGTTTAGTACTACTTCCAGATACGCAGTATTTT	CASSLVLLPDTQYF
few	TRBJ2-7	NA	TRBV21-1	TGTGCCAGCAGCAAAAGGGATTTTGGGACTCGGTTCTCCTACGAGCAGTACTTC	CASSKRDFGTRFSYEQYF
many	TRBJ2-3	TRBD2	TRBV4-3	TGCGCCAGCAGCCAAGGGGCTAGCGGGAGTTTCGATACGCAGTATTTT	CASSQGASGSFDTQYF
NA	TRBJ2-3	TRBD2	TRBV5-1	TGCGCCAGCACCCTGGCGGGGGGGACCTTCACAGATACGCAGTATTTT	CASTLAGGTFTDTQYF